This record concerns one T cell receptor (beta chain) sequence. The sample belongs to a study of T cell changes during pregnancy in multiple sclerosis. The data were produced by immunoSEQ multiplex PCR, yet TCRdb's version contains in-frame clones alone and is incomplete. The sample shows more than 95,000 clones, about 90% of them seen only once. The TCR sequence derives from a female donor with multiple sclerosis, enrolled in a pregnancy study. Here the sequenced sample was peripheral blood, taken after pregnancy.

Written as DNA, the CDR3 is TGCGCCAGCAGCCAAGAGGGCCATACGGATACGCAGTATTTT. Amino acid sequence: CASSQEGHTDTQYF. This chain connects TRBV4-1 to TRBJ2-3, with no clear D. The CDR3 has 14 amino acids. CDR1 and CDR2 (germline): MGHRA, YSYEKL. V dropped 0 bases and J dropped 6 bases, with 10 bases sitting between them.